This T cell receptor beta chain comes out of a study of blood T cell repertoires in COVID-19. Looking at the study overall: The origin of the acute and convalescent COVID-19 samples was the United States, Italy and Spain.

In the study's own analysis: For nucleated cells, counts were estimated from reference gene primer amplification. The table came from immunoSEQ multiplex PCR; TCRdb's copy has only in-frame clones and leaves some out. That table supplies the V and J calls and clone size; D and trimming were determined from the DNA. The sample has 140,000 or so clones, approximately 85% seen once. CDR3 length equals 15 residues. V trimming: 3 bases; J trimming: 6 bases; junction bases outside the gene matches: 7. Germline V lookup: CDR1 SGDLS, CDR2 YYNGEE. The source is a man aged 50-59 years with acute or convalescent COVID-19. The V and J genes are TRBV9 and TRBJ2-2; TRBD2 aligns across 8 bases. Sequencing was done on a sample of peripheral blood. CDR3 nucleotide sequence: TGTGCCAGCAGCGCACCCGGGACTAGGGCCGGGGAGCTGTTTTTT. Translating gives CASSAPGTRAGELFF.